At least ten counts were recorded for the clone carrying this T cell receptor (beta chain). Patients aged 18 to 65 with hyperthyroidism were newly diagnosed, with duration under 2 months. The data derive from a study of T cells in Graves' hyperthyroidism and ophthalmopathy. Amplification yielded TCR beta CDR3 regions, with RNA transcripts as the source. The HTBI set primed first-round TCR CDR3 RT-PCR. TCRdb recomputed calls from the multiplex PCR reads with MiXCR, one row per CDR3 protein. The sample holds 460,000 or so distinct CDR3 sequences, approximately 14% seen once. The sample comprised blood. The source is a young woman with Graves' hyperthyroidism.

The CDR3 loop is CASSPTSYNSPLHF. CDR3 DNA: TGCGCCAGCAGCCCGACCTCCTATAATTCACCCCTCCACTTT. The chain couples TRBV5-1 to TRBJ1-6; D is uncertain. Looked up from germline, CDR1 is SGHRS and CDR2 is YFSETQ. Trimming removed 4 bases from V and 0 bases from J, with 5 bases in between. The CDR3 is 14 amino acids.